A single T cell receptor (beta chain) is shown here with its context. The source of the sample is a study of blood T cell repertoires in COVID-19. Profiled with immunoSEQ multiplex PCR; TCRdb holds only in-frame clones, not every one. The sample consists of just over 300,000 clones, 85% to 90% of them appearing once. CDR1 and CDR2 (germline): SGHAT, FQNNGV. The CDR3 loop spans 10 amino acids. Trimming took off 8 bases at V and 8 bases at J, with 9 bases between the two ends. Sequencing used peripheral blood. The chain carries TRBV11-2 and TRBJ1-1, with D tentatively TRBD1 (5 bases). The TCR originated in a woman aged 25 to 39 with COVID-19, enrolled during active disease. In DNA, the CDR3 is TGTGCCAGCGCCACAGGCGAAGCTTTCTTT. Translated: CASATGEAFF.